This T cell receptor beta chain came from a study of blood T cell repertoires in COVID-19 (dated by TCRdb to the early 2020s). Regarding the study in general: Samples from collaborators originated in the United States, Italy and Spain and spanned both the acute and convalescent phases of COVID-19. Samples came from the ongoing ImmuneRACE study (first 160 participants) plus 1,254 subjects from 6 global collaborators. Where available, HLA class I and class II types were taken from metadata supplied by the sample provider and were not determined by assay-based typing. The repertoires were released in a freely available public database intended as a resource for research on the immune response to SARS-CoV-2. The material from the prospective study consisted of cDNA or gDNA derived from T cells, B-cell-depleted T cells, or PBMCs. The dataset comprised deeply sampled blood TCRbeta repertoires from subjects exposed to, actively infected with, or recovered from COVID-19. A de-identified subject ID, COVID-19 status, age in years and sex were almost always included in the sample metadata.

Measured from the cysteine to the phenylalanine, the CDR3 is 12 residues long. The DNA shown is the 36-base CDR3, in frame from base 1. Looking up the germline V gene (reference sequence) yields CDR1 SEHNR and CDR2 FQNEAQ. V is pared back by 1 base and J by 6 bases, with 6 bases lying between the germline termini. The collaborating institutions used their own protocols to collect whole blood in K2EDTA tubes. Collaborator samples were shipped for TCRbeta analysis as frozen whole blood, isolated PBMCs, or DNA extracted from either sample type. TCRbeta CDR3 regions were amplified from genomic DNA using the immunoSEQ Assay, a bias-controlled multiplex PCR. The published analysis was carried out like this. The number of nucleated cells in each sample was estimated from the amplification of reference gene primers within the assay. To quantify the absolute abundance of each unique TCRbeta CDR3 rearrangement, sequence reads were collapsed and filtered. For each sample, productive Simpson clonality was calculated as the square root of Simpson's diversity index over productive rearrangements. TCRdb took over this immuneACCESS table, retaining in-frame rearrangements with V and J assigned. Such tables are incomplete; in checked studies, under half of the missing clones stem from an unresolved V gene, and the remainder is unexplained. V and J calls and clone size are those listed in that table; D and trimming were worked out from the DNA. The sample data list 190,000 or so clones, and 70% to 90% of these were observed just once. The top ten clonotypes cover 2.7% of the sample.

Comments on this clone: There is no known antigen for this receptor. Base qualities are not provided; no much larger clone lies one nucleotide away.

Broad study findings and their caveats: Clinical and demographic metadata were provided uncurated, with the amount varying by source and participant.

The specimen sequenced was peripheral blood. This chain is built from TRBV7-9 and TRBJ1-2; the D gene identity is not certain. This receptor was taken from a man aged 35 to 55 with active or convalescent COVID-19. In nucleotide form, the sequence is TGTGCCAGCAGCTTAGACCTAGATGGCTACACCTTC. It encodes CASSLDLDGYTF.